This T cell receptor beta chain was recovered during a study of blood T cell repertoires in COVID-19. Some clones are missing from TCRdb's copy, which holds only in-frame ones; the method was immunoSEQ multiplex PCR. This table holds 130,000 or so clones, 86% found once. The germline V and J ends were trimmed by 3 bases and 8 bases, with 11 bases remaining between them. The germline V gene encodes CDR1 SGHNT and CDR2 YYREEE (reference sequence). The CDR3 covers 12 residues. This chain links TRBV5-4 with TRBJ1-2; possible D gene TRBD1, 6 bases. Sample: peripheral blood. The source is a woman aged 65 to 85 with COVID-19, enrolled during active disease. Written as DNA, the CDR3 is TGTGCCAGCAGCTCAGGGGTAGGAGGCTACACCTTC. The encoded protein is CASSSGVGGYTF.